Following are 27 T cell receptor beta chains from one sample sequenced in a study of blood T cell repertoires in COVID-19. Data came from immunoSEQ multiplex PCR; TCRdb stores just in-frame clones and leaves some out. The table shows about 250,000 clones, with 70% to 90% occurring only once. The sample was PBMCs or T cells enriched from blood (not recorded which). The receptors originated from a man in his forties or fifties who had recovered from COVID-19.

The chain recombines TRBV6-5 with TRBJ2-7; possibly TRBD1 for D (5 bases). The CDR3 consists of 15 residues. Germline V lookup: CDR1 MNHEY, CDR2 SVGAGI. V was clipped by 3 bases and J by 4 bases, with 16 bases between them. The CDR3: CASSYVQGSAYEQYF. CDR3 nucleotides: TGTGCCAGCAGTTATGTCCAGGGATCGGCTTACGAGCAGTACTTC.

This chain uses TRBV11-3 with TRBJ2-6, with D possibly being TRBD1 (5 bases). This CDR3 is 14 amino acids long. V was shortened by 1 base and J by 6 bases, with 7 bases between the two germline ends. Germline V gene lookup returns CDR1 SGHNT and CDR2 YENEEA. The CDR3 DNA is TGTGCCAGCAGCTTAGGGGGCCAGGCCAACGTCCTGACTTTC. As protein: CASSLGGQANVLTF.

The chain carries TRBV7-6 and TRBJ2-3, with 11 nucleotides matching TRBD2. Germline V gene sequence: CDR1 SGHVS, CDR2 FNYEAQ. With 6 bases clipped from V and 3 bases from J, the junction kept 5 bases outside the gene matches. The CDR3 extends over 15 amino acids. The CDR3 coding sequence is TGTGCCAGCAGTAGACTAGCGGGACTGACAGATACGCAGTATTTT. Its translation: CASSRLAGLTDTQYF.

There are a few counts of this clone. In the same sample, other DNA sequences code for this CDR3. The chain carries TRBV9 and TRBJ1-2, with 8 nucleotides matching TRBD1. There are 14 residues in the CDR3. Germline assignment: CDR1 SGDLS and CDR2 YYNGEE. V lost 3 bases, J lost 2 bases, and 3 bases stayed unmatched. CDR3 region: CASSAGGSNYGYTF. CDR3 DNA: TGTGCCAGCAGCGCAGGGGGCTCGAACTATGGCTACACCTTC.

The J gene is TRBJ1-5, the V gene TRBV7-9, with D unresolved. This CDR3 contains 14 residues. Germline V gives CDR1 SEHNR, CDR2 FQNEAQ (reference sequence). The V end lost 1 base, the J end lost 2 bases, and 6 bases lay between the germline ends. CDR3 in DNA: TGTGCCAGCAGCTTAGGGGCCGGCAATCAGCCCCAGCATTTT. This sequence encodes CASSLGAGNQPQHF.

This clone has a handful of counts. This chain joins TRBV6-5 and TRBJ2-4, with D unresolved. V lost 3 bases and J lost 0, with 12 bases in between. CDR3 length: 16 amino acids. The V gene's germline CDR1 is MNHEY and CDR2 SVGAGI. The CDR3 sequence is CASSYGSTGAKNIQYF. Here the CDR3 DNA reads TGTGCCAGCAGTTATGGGTCCACGGGAGCCAAAAACATTCAGTACTTC.

The chain recombines TRBV6-1 with TRBJ1-5; D call uncertain. This CDR3 has 15 amino acids. Trimming took off 1 base at V and 3 bases at J, with 10 bases between the two ends. Per germline, CDR1 MNHNS and CDR2 SASEGT. CDR3 sequence: CASSEGAQANQPQHF. CDR3 bases: TGTGCCAGCAGTGAAGGGGCGCAAGCCAATCAGCCCCAGCATTTT.

This chain uses TRBV5-1 with TRBJ1-5; 11 bases align to TRBD1. V lost 2 bases and J lost 5; bases outside the gene matches: 12. CDR1 and CDR2 from the germline V gene are SGHRS and YFSETQ. This CDR3 is built from 18 residues. The CDR3 sequence: CASSLVPGTGGDHQPQHF. CDR3 DNA sequence: TGCGCCAGCAGCTTAGTACCCGGGACAGGGGGTGATCATCAGCCCCAGCATTTT. The full variable domain, in which reference TRBV5-1 and TRBJ1-5 provide the parts outside the CDR3, is KAGVTQTPRYLIKTRGQQVTLSCSPISGHRSVSWYQQTPGQGLQFLFEYFSETQRNKGNFPGRFSGRQFSNSRSEMNVSTLELGDSALYLCASSLVPGTGGDHQPQHFGDGTRLSIL.

V and J are TRBV19 and TRBJ1-2; D remains unclear. The germline CDR1 and CDR2 sequences are LNHDA and SQIVND (reference sequence). The CDR3 sequence is 14 residues long. V lost 6 bases to trimming and J lost 2 bases, with 13 bases between them. The CDR3 loop reads CASSQDGLNYGYTF. The DNA of the CDR3 is TGTGCCAGTAGCCAGGACGGACTAAACTATGGCTACACCTTC. Full variable domain (missing parts from reference TRBV19 and TRBJ1-2): DGGITQSPKYLFRKEGQNVTLSCEQNLNHDAMYWYRQDPGQGLRLIYYSQIVNDFQKGDIAEGYSVSREKKESFPLTVTSAQKNPTAFYLCASSQDGLNYGYTFGSGTRLTVV.

This rearrangement joins TRBV6-5 to TRBJ2-2; the D gene is possibly TRBD2 (5 bases). The CDR3 loop spans 14 amino acids. The V gene's germline CDR1 is MNHEY and CDR2 SVGAGI. V lost 2 bases to trimming and J lost 6 bases, with 10 bases between them. CDR3 sequence: CASSYSGISGELFF. DNA of the CDR3: TGTGCCAGCAGTTACAGCGGCATCTCCGGGGAGCTGTTTTTT.

The CDR3 nucleotides are TGTGCTAGTGGACAGGGTTACAATCAGCCCCAGCATTTT. It encodes CASGQGYNQPQHF. The chain has TRBV12-5 and TRBJ1-5; maybe TRBD1 (6 bases). Per the germline V gene, CDR1 is LGHNT and CDR2 is FRNRAP. The CDR3 extends over 13 amino acids. Trimming stripped 6 bases from V and 3 bases from J, with 9 bases between.

This sequence joins TRBV5-1 and TRBJ1-2; D not resolved. This CDR3 contains 13 residues. Trimming pared 0 bases from V and 4 bases from J, leaving 7 bases between. Germline V gene sequence: CDR1 SGHRS, CDR2 YFSETQ. The CDR3 loop reads CASSLEHVYGYTF. The CDR3 DNA reads TGCGCCAGCAGCTTGGAACATGTCTATGGCTACACCTTC.

The V and J genes are TRBV3-1 (or the pseudogene TRBV3-2) and TRBJ2-3; D unclear. The CDR3 has 15 residues. Germline V lookup: CDR1 LGHDT, CDR2 YNNKEL (reference sequence). Trimming left V 0 bases short and J 6 bases short, with 13 bases between. The chain's CDR3 is CASSQEQASFDTQYF. CDR3 DNA sequence: TGTGCCAGCAGCCAAGAGCAGGCGTCATTTGATACGCAGTATTTT.

J is TRBJ2-5 and V is TRBV5-1, with D possibly being TRBD2 (6 bases). Germline lookup yields CDR1 SGHRS and CDR2 YFSETQ. Trimming shortened V by 2 bases and J by 2 bases, and 7 bases separated the two germline ends. This CDR3 has 13 residues. In nucleotides, the CDR3 is TGCGCCAGCAGCTTCGGACTACAAGAGACCCAGTACTTC. Protein: CASSFGLQETQYF.

The sample holds one count of this clone. The V call is TRBV2, the J call TRBJ1-5; possible D gene TRBD1, 6 bases. Trimming removed 8 bases from V and 7 bases from J, with 21 bases in between. Germline V gene lookup returns CDR1 SNHLY and CDR2 FYNNEI. The CDR3 is made up of 15 amino acids. The CDR3 loop is CASRGGRRSEQPQHF. As DNA, the CDR3 is TGTGCCAGCCGTGGGGGCAGGAGAAGCGAGCAGCCCCAGCATTTT.

V gene TRBV4-1 combines with J gene TRBJ2-7; TRBD1 might be the D (6 bases). CDR3 size: 16 residues. Germline loops: CDR1 MGHRA, CDR2 YSYEKL. Trimming removed 4 bases from V and 3 bases from J, with 19 bases in between. CDR3 protein: CASSPTLTGNYYEQYF. Written as DNA, the CDR3 is TGCGCCAGCAGCCCGACCCTGACAGGCAACTACTACGAGCAGTACTTC.

The CDR3 loop is CASSAGVEGNIQYF. For the CDR3, the DNA is TGTGCCAGCAGCGCCGGTGTCGAGGGAAACATTCAGTACTTC. The chain joins TRBV7-9 to TRBJ2-4, with D maybe TRBD2 (5 bases). CDR1 is SEHNR, CDR2 FQNEAQ, per germline (reference sequence). V lost 5 bases to trimming and J lost 6 bases, with 14 bases between them. This CDR3 spans 14 amino acids.

This sequence joins TRBV25-1 and TRBJ2-1; D gene uncertain. V lost 4 bases, J lost 3 bases, and 7 bases lay in between. Germline CDR1 and CDR2: MGHDK and SYGVNS. CDR3 length equals 13 residues. The CDR3 DNA reads as TGTGCCAGCAGTGGAGCCCTCTACAATGAGCAGTTCTTC. Its translation is CASSGALYNEQFF.

The chain has TRBV19 and TRBJ1-1; D is unclear. Per the germline V gene, CDR1 is LNHDA and CDR2 is SQIVND (reference sequence). Trimming took off 5 bases at V and 1 base at J, with 8 bases between the two ends. The CDR3 extends over 13 amino acids. In DNA, the CDR3 is TGTGCCAGTAGTTTAACAGAGAACACTGAAGCTTTCTTT. It yields the protein CASSLTENTEAFF. Filled out from reference TRBV19 and TRBJ1-1, the complete variable domain reads DGGITQSPKYLFRKEGQNVTLSCEQNLNHDAMYWYRQDPGQGLRLIYYSQIVNDFQKGDIAEGYSVSREKKESFPLTVTSAQKNPTAFYLCASSLTENTEAFFGQGTRLTVV.

This chain connects TRBV7-8 to TRBJ2-6; perhaps TRBD1 as D (6 bases). V was trimmed by 0 bases and J by 3 bases, leaving 15 bases between them. This CDR3 has 18 amino acids. CDR1 is SGHVS, CDR2 FQNEAQ, per germline. CDR3 region: CASSLALGGLIGANVLTF. CDR3 bases: TGTGCCAGCAGCTTAGCACTTGGGGGCCTCATTGGGGCCAACGTCCTGACTTTC.

The chain employs TRBV6-5 and TRBJ1-2; 7 nucleotides align to TRBD1. The CDR3 runs 14 residues. J lost 7 bases, V lost 8 bases, and 13 bases had no gene match. Per germline, CDR1 MNHEY and CDR2 SVGAGI. The CDR3 DNA reads as TGTGCCAGCTCAATGGGACAGTCATATCCTGGCTACACCTTC. As protein: CASSMGQSYPGYTF.

The V gene is TRBV7-2, the J gene TRBJ2-1; D call uncertain. V dropped 2 bases and J dropped 5 bases, with 10 bases sitting between them. Per the germline V gene, CDR1 is SGHTA and CDR2 is FQGNSA. The CDR3 is 14 amino acids. The CDR3 nucleotides are TGTGCCAGCAGCTTAATGGCAGTCGACAATGAGCAGTTCTTC. Translation gives CASSLMAVDNEQFF.

This rearrangement joins TRBV30 to TRBJ1-5; D might be TRBD1 (6 bases). The CDR3 consists of 14 residues. Germline V lookup: CDR1 GTSNPN, CDR2 SVGIG (reference sequence). Between the trimmed V and J ends, which lost 0 bases and 6 bases, there was a span of 12 bases. In DNA, the CDR3 is TGTGCCTGGAGTGTCGGGGGGCTTAGTCAGCCCCAGCATTTT. This encodes CAWSVGGLSQPQHF.

The chain carries TRBV7-8 and TRBJ1-3, with D possibly being TRBD1 (5 bases). The CDR3 runs 16 residues. V gave up 4 bases and J gave up 0 bases, with 13 bases separating them. CDR1 is SGHVS, CDR2 FQNEAQ, per germline. CDR3 sequence (DNA): TGTGCCAGCAGCTCTTTAGGGGCGAGCTCTGGAAACACCATATATTTT. It is translated as CASSSLGASSGNTIYF.

The chain is built from TRBV6-5 and TRBJ2-7, with TRBD1 as a possible D gene (6 bases). Germline CDR1 and CDR2: MNHEY and SVGAGI. V lost 0 bases to trimming and J lost 3 bases, with 9 bases between them. The CDR3 loop spans 14 amino acids. This chain's CDR3 is CASSYSTGNYEQYF. CDR3 in DNA: TGTGCCAGCAGTTACTCGACAGGTAACTACGAGCAGTACTTC.

This chain uses TRBV7-6 with TRBJ2-5; tentatively, D is TRBD1 (6 bases). Germline V lookup: CDR1 SGHVS, CDR2 FNYEAQ. Trimming pared 4 bases from V and 11 bases from J, leaving 20 bases between. The CDR3 is 14 amino acids. CDR3 in DNA: TGTGCCAGCAGCTCTGGTGGGGGCTACGAGTCTCAGTACTTC. It specifies CASSSGGGYESQYF.

The genes are TRBV10-3 and TRBJ1-1; perhaps TRBD1 as D (6 bases). The V and J ends lost 6 bases and 1 base respectively, with 18 bases between them. There are 16 residues in the CDR3. Germline V gene data show CDR1 as ENHRY and CDR2 as SYGVKD. The DNA for the CDR3 is TGTGCCATCAGGAACCTACAAGACAGGCCGAACACTGAAGCTTTCTTT. Translating gives CAIRNLQDRPNTEAFF.